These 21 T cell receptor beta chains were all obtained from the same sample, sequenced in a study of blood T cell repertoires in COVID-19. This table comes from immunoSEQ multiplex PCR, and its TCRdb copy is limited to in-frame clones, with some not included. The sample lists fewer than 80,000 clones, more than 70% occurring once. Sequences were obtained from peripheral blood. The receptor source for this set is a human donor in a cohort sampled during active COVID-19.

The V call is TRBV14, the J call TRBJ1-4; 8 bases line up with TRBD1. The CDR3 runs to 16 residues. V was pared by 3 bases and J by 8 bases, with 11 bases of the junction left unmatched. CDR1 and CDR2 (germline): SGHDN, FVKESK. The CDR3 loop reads CASSHVKRDRMEKLFF. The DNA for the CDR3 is TGTGCCAGCAGCCACGTAAAGAGGGACAGGATGGAAAAACTGTTTTTT.

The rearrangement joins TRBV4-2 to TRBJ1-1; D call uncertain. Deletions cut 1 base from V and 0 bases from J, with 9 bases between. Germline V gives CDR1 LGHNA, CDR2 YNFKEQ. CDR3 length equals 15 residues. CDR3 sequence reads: CASSQGAGLNTEAFF. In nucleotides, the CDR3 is TGTGCCAGCAGCCAAGGGGCAGGTCTGAACACTGAAGCTTTCTTT.

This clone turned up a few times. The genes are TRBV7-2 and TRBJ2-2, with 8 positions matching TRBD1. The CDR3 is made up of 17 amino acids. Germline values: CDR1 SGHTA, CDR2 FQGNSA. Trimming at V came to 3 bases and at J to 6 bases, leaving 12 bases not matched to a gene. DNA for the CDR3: TGTGCCAGCAGCTTGAACTGGGACAGGACCAAGGCCGGGGAGCTGTTTTTT. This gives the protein CASSLNWDRTKAGELFF.

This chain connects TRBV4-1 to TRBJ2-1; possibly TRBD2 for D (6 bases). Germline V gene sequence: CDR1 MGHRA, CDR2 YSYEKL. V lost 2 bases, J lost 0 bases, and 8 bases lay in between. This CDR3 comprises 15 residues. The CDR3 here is CASSQMGLSYNEQFF. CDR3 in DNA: TGCGCCAGCAGCCAAATGGGACTCTCCTACAATGAGCAGTTCTTC.

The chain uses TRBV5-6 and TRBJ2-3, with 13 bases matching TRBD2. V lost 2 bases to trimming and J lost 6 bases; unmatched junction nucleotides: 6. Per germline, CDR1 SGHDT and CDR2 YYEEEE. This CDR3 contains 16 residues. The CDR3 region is CASSLLTSGRLDTQYF. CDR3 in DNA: TGTGCCAGCAGCTTACTGACTAGCGGGAGGCTGGATACGCAGTATTTT.

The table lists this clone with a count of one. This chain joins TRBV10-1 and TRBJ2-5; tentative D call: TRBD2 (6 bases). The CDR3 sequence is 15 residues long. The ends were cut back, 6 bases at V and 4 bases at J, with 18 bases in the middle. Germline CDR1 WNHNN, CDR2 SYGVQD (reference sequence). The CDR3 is CASSAGGRLGETQYF. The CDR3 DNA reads TGCGCCAGCAGCGCCGGGGGTCGTTTGGGAGAGACCCAGTACTTC.

This CDR3 reads CASSIDRSGGYEQYF. The CDR3, as DNA: TGTGCCAGTAGTATAGATCGGTCGGGTGGTTACGAGCAGTACTTC. The chain links TRBV19 to TRBJ2-7; D not resolved. Germline V gene data show CDR1 as LNHDA and CDR2 as SQIVND (reference sequence). This CDR3 has 15 amino acids. With 0 bases removed from V and 4 bases from J, the gap between germline ends came to 13 bases.

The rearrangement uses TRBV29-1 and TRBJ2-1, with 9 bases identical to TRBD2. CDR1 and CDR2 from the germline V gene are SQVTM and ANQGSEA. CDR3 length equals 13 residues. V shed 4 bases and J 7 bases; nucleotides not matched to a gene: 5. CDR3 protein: CSVAAGGLNEQFF. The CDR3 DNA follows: TGCAGCGTTGCCGCGGGAGGGCTTAATGAGCAGTTCTTC.

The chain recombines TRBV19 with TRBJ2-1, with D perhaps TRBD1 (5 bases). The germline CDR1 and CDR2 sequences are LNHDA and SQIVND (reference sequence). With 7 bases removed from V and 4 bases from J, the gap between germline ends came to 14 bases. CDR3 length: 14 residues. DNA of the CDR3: TGTGCCAGTACCCCGGCAGGGCCGTACAATGAGCAGTTCTTC. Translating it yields CASTPAGPYNEQFF.

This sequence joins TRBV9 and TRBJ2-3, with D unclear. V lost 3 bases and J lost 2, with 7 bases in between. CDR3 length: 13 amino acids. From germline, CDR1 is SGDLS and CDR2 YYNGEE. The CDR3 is CASSDTNTDTQYF. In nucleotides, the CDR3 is TGTGCCAGCAGCGACACGAACACAGATACGCAGTATTTT.

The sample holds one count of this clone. CDR3 in amino acids: CASSHTVTNPPYNEQFF. The CDR3 DNA sequence: TGTGCCAGCAGCCACACTGTTACTAATCCCCCTTACAATGAGCAGTTCTTC. This chain links TRBV3-1 (or the pseudogene TRBV3-2) with TRBJ2-1, with unresolved D. From germline, CDR1 is LGHDT and CDR2 YNNKEL (reference sequence). V lost 3 bases and J 4 bases, leaving 19 bases between the germline ends. CDR3 length: 17 residues.

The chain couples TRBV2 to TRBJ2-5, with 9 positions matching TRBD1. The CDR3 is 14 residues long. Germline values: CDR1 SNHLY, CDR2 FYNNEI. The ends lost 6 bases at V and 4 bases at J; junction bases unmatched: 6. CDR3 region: CASRTDRGGETQYF. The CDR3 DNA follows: TGTGCCAGCAGGACGGACAGGGGCGGAGAGACCCAGTACTTC.

In DNA, the CDR3 is TGTGCCAGCTCACCACTGCGGGCCGAGATAGGGAAATCCTACGAGCAGTACTTC. It specifies CASSPLRAEIGKSYEQYF. The chain is built from TRBV18 and TRBJ2-7, with D tentatively TRBD2 (5 bases). The CDR3 has 18 amino acids. The V end lost 1 base, the J end lost 1 base, and 20 bases lay between the germline ends. Germline V gives CDR1 KGHSH, CDR2 LQKENI.

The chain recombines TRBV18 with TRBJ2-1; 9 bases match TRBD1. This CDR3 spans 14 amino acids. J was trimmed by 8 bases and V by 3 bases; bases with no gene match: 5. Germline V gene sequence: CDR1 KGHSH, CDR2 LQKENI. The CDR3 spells CASSPGTGRYEQFF. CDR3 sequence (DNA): TGTGCCAGCTCACCCGGGACAGGGAGGTATGAGCAGTTCTTC. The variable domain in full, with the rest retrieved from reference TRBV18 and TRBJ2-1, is NAGVMQNPRHLVRRRGQEARLRCSPMKGHSHVYWYRQLPEEGLKFMVYLQKENIIDESGMPKERFSAEFPKEGPSILRIQQVVRGDSAAYFCASSPGTGRYEQFFGPGTRLTVL.

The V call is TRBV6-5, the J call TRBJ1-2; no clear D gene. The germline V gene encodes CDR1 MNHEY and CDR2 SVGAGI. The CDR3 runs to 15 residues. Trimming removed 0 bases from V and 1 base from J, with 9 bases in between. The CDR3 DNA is TGTGCCAGCAGTTACTCGAACAGATTTAACTATGGCTACACCTTC. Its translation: CASSYSNRFNYGYTF.

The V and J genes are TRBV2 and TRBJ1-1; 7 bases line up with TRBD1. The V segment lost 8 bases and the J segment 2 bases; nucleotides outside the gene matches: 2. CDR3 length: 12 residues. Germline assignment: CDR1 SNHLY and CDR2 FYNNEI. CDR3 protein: CASGTANTEAFF. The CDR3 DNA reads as TGTGCCAGCGGGACAGCTAACACTGAAGCTTTCTTT.

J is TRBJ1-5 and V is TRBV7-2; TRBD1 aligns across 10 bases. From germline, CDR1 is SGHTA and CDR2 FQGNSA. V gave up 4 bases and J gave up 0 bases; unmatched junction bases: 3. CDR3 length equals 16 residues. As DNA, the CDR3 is TGTGCCAGCAGCTGGGACAGGGGCACTAGCAATCAGCCCCAGCATTTT. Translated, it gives CASSWDRGTSNQPQHF.

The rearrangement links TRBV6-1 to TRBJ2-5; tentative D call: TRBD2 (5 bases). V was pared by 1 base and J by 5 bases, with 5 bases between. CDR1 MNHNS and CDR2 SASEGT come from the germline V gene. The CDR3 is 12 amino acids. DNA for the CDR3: TGTGCCAGCAGTGAAGGCGGGGAGACCCAGTACTTC. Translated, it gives CASSEGGETQYF.

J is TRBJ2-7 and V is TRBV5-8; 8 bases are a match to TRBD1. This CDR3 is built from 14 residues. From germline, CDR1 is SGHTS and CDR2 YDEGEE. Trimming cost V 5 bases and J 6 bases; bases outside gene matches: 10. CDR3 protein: CASSDRGGVIEQYF. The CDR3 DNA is TGTGCCAGCAGTGACAGGGGTGGAGTAATCGAGCAGTACTTC.

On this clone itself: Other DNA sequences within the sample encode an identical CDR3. DNA of the CDR3: TGTGCCAGCAGCCTGACAGGGTATGGCTACACCTTC. It encodes CASSLTGYGYTF. The chain recombines TRBV12-3 or TRBV12-4 with TRBJ1-2; 7 bases are shared with TRBD1. The CDR3 totals 12 residues. Unmatched junction bases numbered 3, after V lost 6 bases and J lost 5 bases.

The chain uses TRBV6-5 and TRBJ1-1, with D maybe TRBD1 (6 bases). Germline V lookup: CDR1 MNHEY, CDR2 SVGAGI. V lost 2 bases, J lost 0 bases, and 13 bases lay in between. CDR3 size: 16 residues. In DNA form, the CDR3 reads TGTGCCAGCAGTTACAGTACAGGGATTATGAACACTGAAGCTTTCTTT. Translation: CASSYSTGIMNTEAFF.